This entry lists 15 T cell receptor beta chains sequenced from one sample in a study of blood T cell repertoires in COVID-19. The assay was immunoSEQ multiplex PCR, and TCRdb's table has in-frame clones only and misses some. The sample holds about 380,000 clones, roughly 85% seen once. The sequenced material came from peripheral blood. These receptors all come from a young woman with acute or convalescent COVID-19.

The sample holds one count of this clone. V usage is TRBV7-8 and J usage is TRBJ1-2, with TRBD1 identical over 7 bases. This CDR3 has 16 amino acids. With V trimmed by 5 bases and J by 2 bases, 11 bases remained unmatched. Looked up from germline, CDR1 is SGHVS and CDR2 is FQNEAQ. CDR3 coding DNA: TGTGCCAGCAGCCCGAGAACCGGGACAGAGAACTATGGCTACACCTTC. This gives the protein CASSPRTGTENYGYTF.

DNA of the CDR3: TGTGCCAGCAGCTTAGCGGCGGGGGATCAGCCCCAGCATTTT. Residues: CASSLAAGDQPQHF. V gene TRBV7-2 combines with J gene TRBJ1-5; TRBD1 is a possible D gene (5 bases). V was clipped by 0 bases and J by 5 bases, with 8 bases between them. Germline V CDR1 and CDR2: SGHTA, FQGNSA. CDR3 length: 14 amino acids.

The chain employs TRBV5-5 and TRBJ1-2, with 7 bases lining up with TRBD1. The CDR3 has 14 amino acids. The germline V gene encodes CDR1 SGHKS and CDR2 YYEKEE (reference sequence). V shed 4 bases, J shed 5 bases, and the junction held 8 bases outside the gene matches. The CDR3 loop is CASSPGWDRYGYTF. CDR3 coding DNA: TGTGCCAGCAGCCCAGGATGGGACAGATATGGCTACACCTTC. Variable domain in full (rest from reference TRBV5-5 and TRBJ1-2): DAGVTQSPTHLIKTRGQQVTLRCSPISGHKSVSWYQQVLGQGPQFIFQYYEKEERGRGNFPDRFSARQFPNYSSELNVNALLLGDSALYLCASSPGWDRYGYTFGSGTRLTVV.

This clone was recorded once. The V gene is TRBV5-6, the J gene TRBJ1-3; maybe TRBD1 (6 bases). The CDR3 contains 15 residues. Trimming stripped 0 bases from V and 5 bases from J, with 12 bases between. Per the germline V gene, CDR1 is SGHDT and CDR2 is YYEEEE. The CDR3 sequence: CASSLERGTRNTIYF. The CDR3 bases are TGTGCCAGCAGCTTGGAAAGGGGGACCCGAAACACCATATATTTT. The variable domain in full, completed from reference TRBV5-6 and TRBJ1-3, reads DAGVTQSPTHLIKTRGQQVTLRCSPKSGHDTVSWYQQALGQGPQFIFQYYEEEERQRGNFPDRFSGHQFPNYSSELNVNALLLGDSALYLCASSLERGTRNTIYFGEGSWLTVV.

The V and J genes are TRBV10-3 and TRBJ2-1, with D perhaps TRBD1 (6 bases). This CDR3 has 11 residues. V was cut by 11 bases and J by 8 bases, with 13 bases left in between. Germline V gene lookup returns CDR1 ENHRY and CDR2 SYGVKD. The CDR3 spells CASGRGDEQFF. The CDR3 DNA sequence: TGTGCCTCCGGCAGGGGCGATGAGCAGTTCTTC.

The chain recombines TRBV28 with TRBJ1-2; possibly TRBD1 for D (5 bases). This CDR3 is 13 amino acids long. V was trimmed by 5 bases and J by 8 bases, leaving 15 bases between them. Germline CDR1 MDHEN, CDR2 SYDVKM. The CDR3 protein is CASSRRGRGGYTF. CDR3 bases: TGTGCCAGCAGTCGAAGGGGTCGAGGCGGCTACACCTTC.

The genes are TRBV12-3 or TRBV12-4 and TRBJ1-2, with D tentatively TRBD1 (5 bases). Deletions cut 5 bases from V and 8 bases from J, with 15 bases between. This CDR3 has 13 amino acids. The CDR3 loop reads CASSPQGIVGYTF. The CDR3 nucleotides are TGTGCCAGCAGTCCCCAGGGCATAGTCGGCTACACCTTC.

The chain employs TRBV12-3 or TRBV12-4 and TRBJ2-7; a weak D match, TRBD1 (5 bases). This CDR3 spans 11 amino acids. Trimming shortened V by 8 bases and J by 4 bases, and 9 bases separated the two germline ends. CDR3 in DNA: TGTGCCAGCCTGCAGGGTTACGAGCAGTACTTC. Its translation is CASLQGYEQYF.

The rearrangement joins TRBV25-1 to TRBJ1-5, with 7 positions matching TRBD1. Germline CDR1 is MGHDK and CDR2 is SYGVNS. The ends lost 6 bases at V and 5 bases at J; junction bases unmatched: 4. The CDR3 is made up of 13 amino acids. CDR3 residues: CASRQGPDQPQHF. CDR3 nucleotide sequence: TGTGCCAGCAGACAGGGGCCGGATCAGCCCCAGCATTTT.

The V and J genes are TRBV7-2 and TRBJ2-5; the D gene is possibly TRBD2 (6 bases). V lost 6 bases and J lost 0, with 17 bases in between. Germline CDR1 reads SGHTA; CDR2 reads FQGNSA. The CDR3 consists of 16 residues. DNA of the CDR3: TGTGCCAGCAGGGTTAGCGGATACCCGTACCAAGAGACCCAGTACTTC. Its protein product is CASRVSGYPYQETQYF.

The rearrangement links TRBV28 to TRBJ2-7; 10 nucleotides align to TRBD2. V lost 5 bases and J lost 7; bases outside the gene matches: 11. This CDR3 spans 15 amino acids. CDR1 and CDR2 (germline): MDHEN, SYDVKM. DNA of the CDR3: TGTGCCAGCAGTCCATCGACTAGCGGGTCACGGGAGCAGTACTTC. This sequence encodes CASSPSTSGSREQYF.

The CDR3 nucleotides read TGTGCCAGCAGCAAGGACATTCTCTCCTACGAGCAGTACTTC. Protein sequence: CASSKDILSYEQYF. The genes are TRBV21-1 and TRBJ2-7; the table names TRBD1, a call not compared with the DNA. TRBV21-1 is a listed pseudogene. CDR3 length: 14 residues.

The chain recombines TRBV14 with TRBJ1-1, with D unclear. Trimming stripped 1 base from V and 4 bases from J, with 7 bases between. CDR3 length: 13 residues. CDR1 is SGHDN, CDR2 FVKESK, per germline. As DNA, the CDR3 is TGTGCCAGCAGCCAAGTATCTAGCACTGAAGCTTTCTTT. This translates into CASSQVSSTEAFF. Full variable domain (remainder filled in from reference TRBV14 and TRBJ1-1): EAGVTQFPSHSVIEKGQTVTLRCDPISGHDNLYWYRRVMGKEIKFLLHFVKESKQDESGMPNNRFLAERTGGTYSTLKVQPAELEDSGVYFCASSQVSSTEAFFGQGTRLTVV.

Many counts were recorded for this clone. The CDR3 DNA reads TGCGCCAGCAGCTCCCCTCAGGGACTAGCTACCGGGGAGCTGTTTTTT. It specifies CASSSPQGLATGELFF. The V gene is TRBV5-1, the J gene TRBJ2-2; 9 bases align to TRBD2. The CDR3 spans 16 residues. V lost 3 bases to trimming and J lost 5 bases; unmatched junction nucleotides: 8. Germline CDR1 SGHRS, CDR2 YFSETQ.

As for this clone: Other DNA sequences in this specimen translate into the identical CDR3. The rearrangement joins TRBV5-1 to TRBJ1-2, with D tentatively TRBD1 (5 bases). Trimming took 2 bases from V and 3 from J, leaving 8 bases between them. CDR1 SGHRS and CDR2 YFSETQ come from the germline V gene. The CDR3 has 13 amino acids. The CDR3 region has the DNA TGCGCCAGCAGCTTAGGCAGGGACTATGGCTACACCTTC. This translates into CASSLGRDYGYTF.